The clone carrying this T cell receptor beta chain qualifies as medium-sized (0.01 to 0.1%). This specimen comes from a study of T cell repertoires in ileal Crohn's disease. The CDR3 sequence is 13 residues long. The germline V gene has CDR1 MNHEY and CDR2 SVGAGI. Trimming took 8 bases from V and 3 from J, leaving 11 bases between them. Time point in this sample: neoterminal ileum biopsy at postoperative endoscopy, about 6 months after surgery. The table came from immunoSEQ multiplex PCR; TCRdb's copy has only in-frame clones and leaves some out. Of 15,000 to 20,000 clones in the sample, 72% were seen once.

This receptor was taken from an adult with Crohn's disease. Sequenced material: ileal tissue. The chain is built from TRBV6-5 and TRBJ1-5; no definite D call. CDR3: CASSPGYNQPQHF. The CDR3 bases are TGTGCCAGCTCCCCAGGCTACAATCAGCCCCAGCATTTT.